The 27 T cell receptor beta chains presented below share a single source sample, sequenced in a study of OX40 agonist ivuxolimab in advanced cancers. Clones were read by immunoSEQ multiplex PCR, and TCRdb kept only the in-frame ones, dropping some. Counted here are 48,000 or so clones, about nine tenths occurring once; the ten biggest clones make up more than 6.5%. This specimen was CD4+ or CD8+ T cells sorted from blood, taken in a trial of the OX40 agonist ivuxolimab. These receptors came from an adult with an advanced solid tumor such as melanoma, head and neck, liver or kidney cancer.

The J gene is TRBJ2-7, the V gene TRBV27, with D maybe TRBD1 (5 bases). The CDR3 loop spans 15 amino acids. Germline-derived CDR1 and CDR2 are MNHEY and SMNVEV (reference sequence). Trimming took 3 bases from V and 3 from J, leaving 15 bases between them. CDR3 DNA sequence: TGTGCCAGCAGTTTCAGTCAGGGAAGGGTCTACGAGCAGTACTTC. Translating gives CASSFSQGRVYEQYF.

Comments on this clone: A read error may account for a junction end that differs from germline. The chain joins TRBV19 to TRBJ2-6; maybe TRBD2 (5 bases). CDR3 size: 15 residues. Germline V gives CDR1 LNHDA, CDR2 SQIVND (reference sequence). CDR3 DNA sequence: TGTGCCAGTAGCATAGGGAGCTCTGGGGCCAACGTCCTGACTTTC. The encoded protein is CASSIGSSGANVLTF. Together with reference TRBV19 and TRBJ2-6, the CDR3 gives the full variable domain: DGGITQSPKYLFRKEGQNVTLSCEQNLNHDAMYWYRQDPGQGLRLIYYSQIVNDFQKGDIAEGYSVSREKKESFPLTVTSAQKNPTAFYLCASSIGSSGANVLTFGAGSRLTVL.

The chain carries TRBV25-1 and TRBJ1-2; tentatively, D is TRBD1 (5 bases). CDR1 and CDR2 (germline): MGHDK, SYGVNS. CDR3 length: 12 amino acids. Deletions cut 6 bases from V and 2 bases from J, with 7 bases between. The CDR3 coding sequence is TGTGCCAGCAGGGGGGGGAACTATGGCTACACCTTC. Translation: CASRGGNYGYTF.

The chain carries TRBV5-1 and TRBJ1-1; 8 bases map to TRBD1. Germline V gives CDR1 SGHRS, CDR2 YFSETQ. The CDR3 loop spans 14 amino acids. Trimming took 4 bases from V and 5 from J; bases not matched to a gene: 7. CDR3 in amino acids: CASSVTGVGTEAFF. DNA of the CDR3: TGCGCCAGCAGCGTGACAGGGGTGGGGACTGAAGCTTTCTTT.

The rearrangement joins TRBV9 to TRBJ2-2; 7 bases are a match to TRBD1. V was clipped by 3 bases and J by 7 bases; unmatched bases: 9. Germline V gives CDR1 SGDLS, CDR2 YYNGEE. The CDR3 sequence is 15 residues long. CDR3 sequence reads: CASSGGEGGLGELFF. For the CDR3, the DNA is TGTGCCAGCAGCGGAGGGGAAGGGGGCCTCGGGGAGCTGTTTTTT.

This clone was seen just once. This rearrangement joins TRBV6-1 to TRBJ1-2; 8 nucleotides agree with TRBD1. CDR1 is MNHNS and CDR2 is SASEGT in the germline V gene. V lost 0 bases to trimming and J lost 4 bases; unmatched junction nucleotides: 7. The CDR3 runs 16 residues. The CDR3 sequence: CASSEAYGQGLYGYTF. The CDR3 nucleotides are TGTGCCAGCAGTGAAGCGTATGGACAGGGACTCTATGGCTACACCTTC.

V and J are TRBV9 and TRBJ2-1; the D gene is possibly TRBD2 (5 bases). Deletions cut 4 bases from V and 9 bases from J, with 14 bases between. The CDR3 runs to 13 residues. From germline, CDR1 is SGDLS and CDR2 YYNGEE. The CDR3 nucleotides are TGTGCCAGCAGCCTTGAGGGCCCGGGTGAGCAGTTCTTC. Protein product: CASSLEGPGEQFF.

CDR3 amino acids: CASSLAVAGVEQYV. As DNA, the CDR3 is TGTGCCAGCAGCTTGGCGGTAGCGGGGGTTGAGCAGTACGTC. The chain combines TRBV5-5 with TRBJ2-7; 9 bases align to TRBD2. The CDR3 has 14 amino acids. V shed 0 bases and J 7 bases; nucleotides not matched to a gene: 5. Germline V gene data show CDR1 as SGHKS and CDR2 as YYEKEE (reference sequence).

This chain uses TRBV4-1 with TRBJ2-7; D ambiguous. Germline lookup yields CDR1 MGHRA and CDR2 YSYEKL. The CDR3 has 13 residues. Trimming took off 0 bases at V and 2 bases at J, with 5 bases between the two ends. The CDR3 sequence is CASSQENTYEQYF. CDR3 nucleotides: TGCGCCAGCAGCCAAGAAAACACCTACGAGCAGTACTTC.

The V and J genes are TRBV5-8 and TRBJ1-5; a possible D gene is TRBD1 (5 bases). The CDR3 sequence is 12 residues long. Trimming pared 0 bases from V and 11 bases from J, leaving 9 bases between. Germline V gene sequence: CDR1 SGHTS, CDR2 YDEGEE. CDR3 region: CASSLEGGAQHF. For the CDR3, the DNA is TGTGCCAGCAGCTTGGAGGGAGGGGCCCAGCATTTT.

This sequence joins TRBV5-5 and TRBJ2-7; no definite D call. The CDR3 totals 14 residues. V lost 0 bases to trimming and J lost 2 bases, with 9 bases between them. Germline V gene sequence: CDR1 SGHKS, CDR2 YYEKEE (reference sequence). CDR3 coding DNA: TGTGCCAGCAGCTTGGAAGCAGGAACCTACGAGCAGTACGTC. Amino acids: CASSLEAGTYEQYV.

This chain links TRBV28 with TRBJ2-3, with D maybe TRBD1 (8 bases). Trimming took 4 bases from V and 2 from J, leaving 16 bases between them. Germline V gives CDR1 MDHEN, CDR2 SYDVKM. The CDR3 spans 16 residues. The CDR3 sequence: CASSSLTGGVTDTQYF. CDR3 in DNA: TGTGCCAGCAGTTCTCTAACAGGGGGGGTCACAGATACGCAGTATTTT.

The rearrangement links TRBV27 to TRBJ1-5, with a tentative D call TRBD1 (6 bases). The CDR3 is made up of 15 amino acids. Germline V CDR1 and CDR2: MNHEY, SMNVEV (reference sequence). The V and J ends lost 2 bases and 11 bases respectively, with 19 bases between them. CDR3 protein: CASSLRAGEGRAQHF. The CDR3 bases are TGTGCCAGCAGTTTACGGGCAGGGGAGGGCAGGGCCCAGCATTTT.

This clone has just a few counts. The chain uses TRBV27 and TRBJ2-1; 8 bases match TRBD2. From germline, CDR1 is MNHEY and CDR2 SMNVEV (reference sequence). V was pared by 8 bases and J by 3 bases, with 9 bases of the junction left unmatched. The length of the CDR3 is 15 residues. The CDR3 reads CASGPRGGLYNEQFF. CDR3 DNA sequence: TGTGCCAGCGGTCCACGGGGGGGACTCTACAATGAGCAGTTCTTC.

The rearrangement joins TRBV6-6 to TRBJ2-6, with no clear D. Between the trimmed V and J ends, which lost 8 bases and 0 bases, there was a span of 8 bases. The CDR3 is made up of 14 amino acids. Germline loops: CDR1 MNHNY, CDR2 SVGAGI (reference sequence). The CDR3 DNA reads TGTGCCAGCGGCGTAAGCTCTGGGGCCAACGTCCTGACTTTC. It specifies CASGVSSGANVLTF.

This rearrangement joins TRBV30 to TRBJ1-2; D might be TRBD1 (6 bases). The CDR3 is made up of 16 amino acids. Germline values: CDR1 GTSNPN, CDR2 SVGIG (reference sequence). Trimming removed 0 bases from V and 2 bases from J, with 16 bases in between. In DNA form, the CDR3 reads TGTGCCTGGAGTGTTGCAGGGGTGGAGGTGAACTATGGCTACACCTTC. It codes for CAWSVAGVEVNYGYTF.

This clone was counted a single time. V is TRBV27 and J is TRBJ1-1, with D hard to call. Germline CDR1 is MNHEY and CDR2 is SMNVEV (reference sequence). The CDR3 covers 13 residues. The germline V and J ends were trimmed by 0 bases and 8 bases, with 10 bases remaining between them. The CDR3 is CASSLSGGFEAFF. The DNA of the CDR3 is TGTGCCAGCAGTTTATCAGGAGGATTCGAAGCTTTCTTT.

V and J are TRBV23-1 and TRBJ2-7; the D is unclear. TRBV23-1 is assigned to the ORF class and has an uncertain function. The CDR3 sequence is 15 residues long. V was pared by 0 bases and J by 6 bases, with 15 bases between. The DNA for the CDR3 is TGCGCCAGCAGTCAATCGATACGAGAGTCAGGCGAGCAGTACGTC. Translation gives CASSQSIRESGEQYV.

CDR3: CASSPPLGGAVNTEAFF. DNA of the CDR3: TGTGCCAGCAGCCCTCCGCTGGGGGGGGCCGTGAACACTGAAGCTTTCTTT. The chain uses TRBV13 and TRBJ1-1; D is possibly TRBD1 (6 bases). This CDR3 spans 17 amino acids. Germline-derived CDR1 and CDR2 are PRHDT and FYEKMQ (reference sequence). V dropped 5 bases and J dropped 0 bases, with 19 bases sitting between them.

The chain uses TRBV5-1 and TRBJ2-7; D call uncertain. The CDR3 is made up of 16 amino acids. Germline V lookup: CDR1 SGHRS, CDR2 YFSETQ. Between the trimmed V and J ends, which lost 1 base and 2 bases, there was a span of 16 bases. DNA for the CDR3: TGCGCCAGCAGCTTGCACGAGGTAAGGTCCACCTACGAGCAGTACTTC. Encoded protein: CASSLHEVRSTYEQYF.

The chain combines TRBV19 with TRBJ2-2, with TRBD1 identical over 7 bases. With V trimmed by 3 bases and J by 2 bases, 3 bases remained unmatched. This CDR3 is 15 amino acids long. CDR1 LNHDA and CDR2 SQIVND come from the germline V gene (reference sequence). This chain's CDR3 is CASSMGTANTGELFF. CDR3 bases: TGTGCCAGTAGTATGGGGACAGCTAACACCGGGGAGCTGTTTTTT.

The chain combines TRBV4-1 with TRBJ2-2; D may be TRBD1 (6 bases). The CDR3 totals 15 residues. Trimming took 3 bases from V and 2 from J, leaving 10 bases between them. Germline-derived CDR1 and CDR2 are MGHRA and YSYEKL. This chain's CDR3 is CASSHRDTNTGELFF. The CDR3 DNA reads as TGCGCCAGCAGCCACCGGGACACCAACACCGGGGAGCTGTTTTTT.

The rearrangement uses TRBV20-1 and TRBJ1-2, with D unresolved. The CDR3 spans 11 residues. The germline V gene encodes CDR1 DFQATT and CDR2 SNEGSKA (reference sequence). V was cut by 0 bases and J by 7 bases, with 6 bases left in between. The DNA of the CDR3 is TGCAGTGCTAGAGATCTTAGTGGCTACACCTTC. This translates into CSARDLSGYTF.

The chain employs TRBV6-6 and TRBJ2-7; no clear D. V dropped 5 bases and J dropped 1 base, with 6 bases sitting between them. The CDR3 length is 12 residues. Germline V gene lookup returns CDR1 MNHNY and CDR2 SVGAGI (reference sequence). The CDR3 DNA sequence: TGTGCCAGCAGTCTGTCTTCCTACGAGCAGTACTTC. Residues: CASSLSSYEQYF.

V usage is TRBV29-1 and J usage is TRBJ1-1; unclear D gene. The germline V gene encodes CDR1 SQVTM and CDR2 ANQGSEA. This CDR3 has 14 residues. The V and J ends lost 7 bases and 1 base respectively, with 16 bases between them. Written as DNA, the CDR3 is TGCAGCGGCTCCGGGTCCCAAGGGAACACTGAAGCTTTCTTT. As protein: CSGSGSQGNTEAFF.

The J gene is TRBJ2-6, the V gene TRBV5-1, with D maybe TRBD1 (6 bases). The V end was cut by 0 bases, the J end by 0 bases, with 10 bases between. Germline V lookup: CDR1 SGHRS, CDR2 YFSETQ. This CDR3 is built from 17 residues. Here the CDR3 reads CASSLEQGRSGANVLTF. The CDR3 DNA is TGCGCCAGCAGCTTGGAGCAGGGGCGCTCTGGGGCCAACGTCCTGACTTTC.

This clone was seen once. The chain uses TRBV5-6 and TRBJ2-7; tentative D call: TRBD1 (5 bases). The CDR3 spans 16 residues. Germline CDR1 is SGHDT and CDR2 is YYEEEE. V was cut by 2 bases and J by 2 bases, with 17 bases left in between. The CDR3 protein is CASSFKGQANPYEQYV. Written as DNA, the CDR3 is TGTGCCAGCAGCTTTAAGGGGCAGGCGAACCCCTACGAGCAGTACGTC.